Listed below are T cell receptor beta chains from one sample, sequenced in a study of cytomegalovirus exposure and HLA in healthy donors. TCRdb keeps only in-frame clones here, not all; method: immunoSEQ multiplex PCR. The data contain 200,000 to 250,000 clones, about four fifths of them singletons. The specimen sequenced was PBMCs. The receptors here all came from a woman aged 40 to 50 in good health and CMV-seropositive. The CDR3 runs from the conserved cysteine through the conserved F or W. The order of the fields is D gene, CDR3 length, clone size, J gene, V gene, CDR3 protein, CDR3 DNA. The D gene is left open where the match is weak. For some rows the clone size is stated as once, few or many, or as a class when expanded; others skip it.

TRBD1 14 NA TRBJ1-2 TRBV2 CASSEAGGIYGYTF TGTGCCAGCAGTGAGGCAGGGGGGATCTATGGCTACACCTTC
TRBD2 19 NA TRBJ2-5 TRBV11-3 CASSQGLAGGGHTQETQYF TGTGCCAGCAGCCAGGGACTAGCGGGAGGGGGACACACACAAGAGACCCAGTACTTC
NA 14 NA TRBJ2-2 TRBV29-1 CSVEPRTGTGELFF TGCAGCGTTGAACCACGGACGGGGACCGGGGAGCTGTTTTTT
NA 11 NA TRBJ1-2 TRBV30 CAWGQNYGYTF TGTGCCTGGGGACAGAACTATGGCTACACCTTC
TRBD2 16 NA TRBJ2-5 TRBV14 CASSQETTSGSGTQYF TGTGCCAGCAGCCAAGAGACAACTAGCGGCTCGGGGACCCAGTACTTC
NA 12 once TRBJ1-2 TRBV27 CASSTSGYGYTF TGTGCCAGCAGCACATCGGGCTATGGCTACACCTTC
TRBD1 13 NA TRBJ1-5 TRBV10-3 CAITDRGDQPQHF TGTGCCATCACCGACAGGGGGGATCAGCCCCAGCATTTT
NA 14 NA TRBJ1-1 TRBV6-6 CASSLYRTNTEAFF TGTGCCAGCAGTTTGTACAGAACCAACACTGAAGCTTTCTTT
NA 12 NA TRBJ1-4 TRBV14 CASSSGGAGLFF TGTGCCAGCAGTTCAGGAGGGGCAGGACTGTTTTTT
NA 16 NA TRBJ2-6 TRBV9 CASSPARASGANVLTF TGTGCCAGCAGCCCCGCGCGGGCCTCTGGGGCCAACGTCCTGACTTTC
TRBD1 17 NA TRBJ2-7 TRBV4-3 CASSQEWDSRSSYEQYF TGCGCCAGCAGCCAAGAGTGGGACAGTCGTAGCTCCTACGAGCAGTACTTC
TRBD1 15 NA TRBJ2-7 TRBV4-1 CASSQATGVSGKQYF TGCGCCAGCAGCCAAGCTACAGGGGTCAGTGGCAAGCAGTACTTC
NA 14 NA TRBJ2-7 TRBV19 CASSTQQGRYEQYF TGTGCCAGTAGTACCCAACAGGGAAGGTACGAGCAGTACTTC
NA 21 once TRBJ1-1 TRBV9 CASSTRPRVTAPNGVDTEAFF TGTGCCAGCAGCACTAGACCACGCGTAACCGCCCCCAACGGGGTTGACACTGAAGCTTTCTTT
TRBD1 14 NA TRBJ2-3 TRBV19 CASADRGVTDTQYF TGTGCCAGCGCCGACAGGGGCGTCACAGATACGCAGTATTTT
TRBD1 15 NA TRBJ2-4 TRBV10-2 CASSETGGSKNIQYF TGCGCCAGCAGTGAGACAGGGGGCTCCAAAAACATTCAGTACTTC
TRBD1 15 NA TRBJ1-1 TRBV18 CASSPRQGKNTEAFF TGTGCCAGCTCCCCCAGACAGGGTAAGAACACTGAAGCTTTCTTT
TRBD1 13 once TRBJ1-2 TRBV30 CAWTPDRDYGYTF TGTGCCTGGACCCCGGACAGGGACTATGGCTACACCTTC
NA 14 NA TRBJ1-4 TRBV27 CASSLRRGREKLFF TGTGCCAGCAGTCTACGAAGGGGTAGGGAAAAACTGTTTTTT
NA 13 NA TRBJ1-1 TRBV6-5 CASTVGRRTEAFF TGTGCCAGCACGGTAGGGCGGAGGACTGAAGCTTTCTTT
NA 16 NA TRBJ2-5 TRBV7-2 CASSPSVSGLEETQYF TGTGCCAGCAGCCCTAGCGTGTCTGGACTCGAAGAGACCCAGTACTTC
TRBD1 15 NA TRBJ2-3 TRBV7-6 CASSSTGQARDTQYF TGTGCCAGCAGCTCCACGGGACAGGCCCGAGATACGCAGTATTTT